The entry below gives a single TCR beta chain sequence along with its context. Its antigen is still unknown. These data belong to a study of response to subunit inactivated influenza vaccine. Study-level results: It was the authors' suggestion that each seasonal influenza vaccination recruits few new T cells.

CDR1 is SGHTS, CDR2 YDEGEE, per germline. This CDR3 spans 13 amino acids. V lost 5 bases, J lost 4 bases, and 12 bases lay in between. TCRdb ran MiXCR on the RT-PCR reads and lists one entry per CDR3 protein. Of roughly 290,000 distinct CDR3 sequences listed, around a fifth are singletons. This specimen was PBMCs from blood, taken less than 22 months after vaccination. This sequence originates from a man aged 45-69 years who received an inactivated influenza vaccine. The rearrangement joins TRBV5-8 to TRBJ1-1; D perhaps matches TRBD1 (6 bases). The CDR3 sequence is CASSHRVVTEAFF. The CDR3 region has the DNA TGTGCCAGCAGTCACAGGGTCGTCACTGAAGCTTTCTTT. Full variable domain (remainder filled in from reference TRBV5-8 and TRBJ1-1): EAGVTQSPTHLIKTRGQQATLRCSPISGHTSVYWYQQALGLGLQFLLWYDEGEERNRGNFPPRFSGRQFPNYSSELNVNALELEDSALYLCASSHRVVTEAFFGQGTRLTVV.